This TCR beta chain was captured by sequencing in a study of blood T cell repertoires in COVID-19. This clone is medium-sized within its sample. Profiling relied on immunoSEQ multiplex PCR, and the TCRdb table lists in-frame clones only, not all of them. Among under 150,000 clones listed, about 85% were seen once. Germline V gene lookup returns CDR1 LNHDA and CDR2 SQIVND (reference sequence). V was pared by 9 bases and J by 5 bases, with 14 bases between. The CDR3 covers 13 residues. Cohort 3 recovery required two negative PCRs, clearance, or symptom resolution. The clonotype comes from a woman in her thirties or forties who had recovered from COVID-19. The sequencing input was PBMCs or T cells enriched from blood (not recorded which). This chain links TRBV19 with TRBJ2-1, with D possibly being TRBD2 (6 bases). The CDR3 loop is CASALRGHNEQFF. CDR3 DNA sequence: TGTGCCAGCGCCTTGCGGGGACACAATGAGCAGTTCTTC.